A selection of T cell receptor beta chains follows, all from one sample in a study of blood T cell repertoires in COVID-19. Clones were sequenced by immunoSEQ multiplex PCR, and TCRdb holds only the in-frame ones, with some missing. This table has fewer than 100,000 clones, just over 85% appearing once. Sequencing was done on a sample of peripheral blood. These receptors were obtained from a human donor in a cohort sampled during active COVID-19. CDR3s include the opening cysteine and the closing phenylalanine or tryptophan. The D gene is left open where the match is weak. Not every row has a clone size; where given, it reads once, few, many or a size class.

d_gene: .
j_gene: TRBJ1-1
abundance: once
v_gene: TRBV7-9
CDR3nt: TGTGCCAGCAACCTAGGACAGAACACTGAAGCTTTCTTT
CDR3aa: CASNLGQNTEAFF

d_gene: TRBD1
j_gene: TRBJ1-1
abundance: once
v_gene: TRBV7-9
CDR3nt: TGTGCCAGCAGTGATGACAGGGTAATGTTGGACACTGAAGCTTTCTTT
CDR3aa: CASSDDRVMLDTEAFF

d_gene: .
j_gene: TRBJ2-7
abundance: .
v_gene: TRBV3-1/TRBV3-2
CDR3nt: TGTGCCAGCAGCCAAGCCAGGGGACGCTACGAGCAGTACTTC
CDR3aa: CASSQARGRYEQYF

d_gene: .
j_gene: TRBJ2-2
abundance: .
v_gene: TRBV30
CDR3nt: TGTGCCTGTGGCCCGAACACCGGGGAGCTGTTTTTT
CDR3aa: CACGPNTGELFF

d_gene: TRBD2
j_gene: TRBJ2-5
abundance: .
v_gene: TRBV3-1/TRBV3-2
CDR3nt: TGTGCCAGCAGCCAAATACGGGAGGGGGGAGAGACCCAGTACTTC
CDR3aa: CASSQIREGGETQYF

d_gene: TRBD2
j_gene: TRBJ2-3
abundance: .
v_gene: TRBV7-2
CDR3nt: TGTGCCAGCAGCCCCGGGGGGGCGCGCACAGATACGCAGTATTTT
CDR3aa: CASSPGGARTDTQYF

d_gene: .
j_gene: TRBJ2-7
abundance: .
v_gene: TRBV7-2
CDR3nt: TGTGCCAGCAGCCTGCTAGTTGACTTCCCCTACGAGCAGTACTTC
CDR3aa: CASSLLVDFPYEQYF

d_gene: .
j_gene: TRBJ2-5
abundance: .
v_gene: TRBV4-2
CDR3nt: TGTGCCAGCAGCCAAGTACCGGGGGAGACCCAGTACTTC
CDR3aa: CASSQVPGETQYF

d_gene: TRBD1
j_gene: TRBJ1-2
abundance: .
v_gene: TRBV7-2
CDR3nt: TGTGCCAGCAGCCCGCGTCAGGGGGGCTCGAACTATGGCTACACCTTC
CDR3aa: CASSPRQGGSNYGYTF

d_gene: .
j_gene: TRBJ1-1
abundance: few
v_gene: TRBV13
CDR3nt: TGTGCCAGCAGCACGGGGATAGATGCTTTCTTT
CDR3aa: CASSTGIDAFF

d_gene: .
j_gene: TRBJ1-6
abundance: .
v_gene: TRBV7-9
CDR3nt: TGTGCCAGCAGCCCAGCACAGAATTCACCCCTCCACTTT
CDR3aa: CASSPAQNSPLHF

d_gene: .
j_gene: TRBJ2-3
abundance: .
v_gene: TRBV6-2/TRBV6-3
CDR3nt: TGTGCCAGCAGTTACACGACGCAGATGTGGGGTGACAGACCTTCGGTATATACGCAGTATTTT
CDR3aa: CASSYTTQMWGDRPSVYTQYF

d_gene: TRBD1
j_gene: TRBJ1-1
abundance: .
v_gene: TRBV18
CDR3nt: TGTGCCAGCTCAGCGACAGGGGACACTGAAGCTTTCTTT
CDR3aa: CASSATGDTEAFF

d_gene: TRBD2
j_gene: TRBJ2-2
abundance: .
v_gene: TRBV24-1
CDR3nt: TGTGCCACCAGTGACCTCACTAGCGGGGGGGAAGGGGAGCTGTTTTTT
CDR3aa: CATSDLTSGGEGELFF

d_gene: .
j_gene: TRBJ2-3
abundance: .
v_gene: TRBV5-1
CDR3nt: TGCGCCAGCAGCCAGAGCGGATCCACAGATACGCAGTATTTT
CDR3aa: CASSQSGSTDTQYF

d_gene: .
j_gene: TRBJ2-5
abundance: .
v_gene: TRBV7-8
CDR3nt: TGTGCCAGCAGCTTAGAAGGTAGCGGTCGGTACTTC
CDR3aa: CASSLEGSGRYF

d_gene: .
j_gene: TRBJ2-7
abundance: .
v_gene: TRBV19
CDR3nt: TGTGCCAGTAGTTCCCGGGTTGGCGAGCAGTACTTC
CDR3aa: CASSSRVGEQYF

d_gene: .
j_gene: TRBJ2-7
abundance: .
v_gene: TRBV2
CDR3nt: TGTGCCAGTACCGGGACAAGCTACGAGCAGTACTTC
CDR3aa: CASTGTSYEQYF

d_gene: .
j_gene: TRBJ1-5
abundance: .
v_gene: TRBV7-2
CDR3nt: TGTGCCAGCAGCTCGGACAGCTATCAGCCCCAGCATTTT
CDR3aa: CASSSDSYQPQHF

d_gene: TRBD2
j_gene: TRBJ2-5
abundance: .
v_gene: TRBV6-4
CDR3nt: TGTGCCAGCAGTAGACTAGCGGGAAGCCAAGAGACCCAGTACTTC
CDR3aa: CASSRLAGSQETQYF

d_gene: .
j_gene: TRBJ2-3
abundance: .
v_gene: TRBV4-1
CDR3nt: TGCGCCAGCAGCCGTGGATGGGCCCACACAGATACGCAGTATTTT
CDR3aa: CASSRGWAHTDTQYF

d_gene: TRBD1
j_gene: TRBJ2-7
abundance: .
v_gene: TRBV11-3
CDR3nt: TGTGCCAGCAGCTTGCTCTCCGGGACAGTAGGCCACTACGAGCAGTACTTC
CDR3aa: CASSLLSGTVGHYEQYF

d_gene: TRBD2
j_gene: TRBJ2-7
abundance: .
v_gene: TRBV18
CDR3nt: TGTGCCAGCTCACCAATTGGGACTAACTACGAGCAGTACTTC
CDR3aa: CASSPIGTNYEQYF

d_gene: .
j_gene: TRBJ1-6
abundance: .
v_gene: TRBV6-2/TRBV6-3
CDR3nt: TGTGCCAGCAGCCTTATGAGCTCCTATAATTCACCCCTCCACTTT
CDR3aa: CASSLMSSYNSPLHF

d_gene: .
j_gene: TRBJ2-5
abundance: .
v_gene: TRBV5-1
CDR3nt: TGCGCCAGCAGCTTGGTAACAGAAGAGACCCAGTACTTC
CDR3aa: CASSLVTEETQYF

d_gene: TRBD1
j_gene: TRBJ1-5
abundance: .
v_gene: TRBV7-2
CDR3nt: TGTGCCAGCAGCCGACAGGGTTTTCAGCCCCAGCATTTT
CDR3aa: CASSRQGFQPQHF

d_gene: TRBD2
j_gene: TRBJ2-2
abundance: .
v_gene: TRBV15
CDR3nt: TGTGCCACCAGCAGTAGACCCGTGCGGGAGGTTACCGGGGAGCTGTTTTTT
CDR3aa: CATSSRPVREVTGELFF

d_gene: .
j_gene: TRBJ1-2
abundance: .
v_gene: TRBV7-8
CDR3nt: TGTGCCAGCAGCCCCGTGGGGGGCTATGGCTACACCTTC
CDR3aa: CASSPVGGYGYTF

d_gene: TRBD1
j_gene: TRBJ1-2
abundance: .
v_gene: TRBV27
CDR3nt: TGTGCCAGCAGTTTATCGCCCGACAGGGTACACGGCTACACCTTC
CDR3aa: CASSLSPDRVHGYTF

d_gene: .
j_gene: TRBJ2-3
abundance: .
v_gene: TRBV6-2/TRBV6-3
CDR3nt: TGTGCCAGCAGCGACAGCGATACGCAGTATTTT
CDR3aa: CASSDSDTQYF

d_gene: TRBD2
j_gene: TRBJ2-1
abundance: .
v_gene: TRBV2
CDR3nt: TGTGCCAGCAGACCGGGACTAGCGGGGGGTGAGCAGTTCTTC
CDR3aa: CASRPGLAGGEQFF

d_gene: TRBD1
j_gene: TRBJ1-1
abundance: .
v_gene: TRBV7-2
CDR3nt: TGTGCCAGCAGCTTAAGCGACAGGGGGCGTGCTTTCTTT
CDR3aa: CASSLSDRGRAFF

d_gene: .
j_gene: TRBJ2-1
abundance: .
v_gene: TRBV29-1
CDR3nt: TGCAGCGTTGACAGGGGCCATGAGCAGTTCTTC
CDR3aa: CSVDRGHEQFF